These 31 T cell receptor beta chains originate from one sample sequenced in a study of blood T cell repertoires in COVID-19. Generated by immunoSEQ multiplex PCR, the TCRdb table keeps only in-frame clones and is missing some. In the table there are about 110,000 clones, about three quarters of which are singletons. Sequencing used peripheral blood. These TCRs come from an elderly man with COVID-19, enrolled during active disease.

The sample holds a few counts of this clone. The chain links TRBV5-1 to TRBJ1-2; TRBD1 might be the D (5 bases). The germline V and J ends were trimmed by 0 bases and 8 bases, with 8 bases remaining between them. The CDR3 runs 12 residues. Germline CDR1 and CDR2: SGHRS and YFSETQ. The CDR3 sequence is CASSLDRRGYTF. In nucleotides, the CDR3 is TGCGCCAGCAGCTTGGACAGGCGCGGCTACACCTTC.

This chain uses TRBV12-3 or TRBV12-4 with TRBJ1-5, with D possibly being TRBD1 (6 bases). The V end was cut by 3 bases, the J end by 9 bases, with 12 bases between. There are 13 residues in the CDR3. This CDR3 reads CASSFSGGGPQHF. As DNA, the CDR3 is TGTGCCAGCAGTTTTTCGGGGGGCGGGCCCCAGCATTTT.

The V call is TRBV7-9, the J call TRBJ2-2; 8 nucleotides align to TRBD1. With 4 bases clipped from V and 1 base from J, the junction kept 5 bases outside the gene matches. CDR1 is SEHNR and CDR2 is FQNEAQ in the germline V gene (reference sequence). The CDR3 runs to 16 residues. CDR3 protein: CASSSLGTGNTGELFF. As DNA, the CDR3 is TGTGCCAGCAGCTCACTTGGGACAGGGAACACCGGGGAGCTGTTTTTT. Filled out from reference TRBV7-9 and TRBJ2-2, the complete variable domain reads DTGVSQNPRHKITKRGQNVTFRCDPISEHNRLYWYRQTLGQGPEFLTYFQNEAQLEKSRLLSDRFSAERPKGSFSTLEIQRTEQGDSAMYLCASSSLGTGNTGELFFGEGSRLTVL.

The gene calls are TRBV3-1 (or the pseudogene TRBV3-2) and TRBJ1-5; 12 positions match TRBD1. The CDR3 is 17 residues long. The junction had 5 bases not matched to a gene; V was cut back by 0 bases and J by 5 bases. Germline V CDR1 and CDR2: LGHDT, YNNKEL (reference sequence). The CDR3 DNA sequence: TGTGCCAGCAGCCAAGATTTCGGGACAGGGGGCGATCAGCCCCAGCATTTT. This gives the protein CASSQDFGTGGDQPQHF.

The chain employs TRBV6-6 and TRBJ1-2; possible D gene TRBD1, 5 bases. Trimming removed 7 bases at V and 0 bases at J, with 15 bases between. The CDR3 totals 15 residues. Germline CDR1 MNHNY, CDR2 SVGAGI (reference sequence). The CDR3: CASTDGGLANYGYTF. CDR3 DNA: TGTGCCAGCACCGACGGGGGATTGGCTAACTATGGCTACACCTTC.

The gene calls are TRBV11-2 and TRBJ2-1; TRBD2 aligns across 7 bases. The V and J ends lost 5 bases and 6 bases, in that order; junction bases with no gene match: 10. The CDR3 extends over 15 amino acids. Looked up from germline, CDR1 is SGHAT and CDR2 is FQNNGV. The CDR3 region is CASSPGGRVSNEQFF. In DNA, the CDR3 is TGTGCCAGCAGCCCTGGGGGGAGGGTGTCCAATGAGCAGTTCTTC. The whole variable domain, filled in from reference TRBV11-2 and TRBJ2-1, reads EAGVAQSPRYKIIEKRQSVAFWCNPISGHATLYWYQQILGQGPKLLIQFQNNGVVDDSQLPKDRFSAERLKGVDSTLKIQPAKLEDSAVYLCASSPGGRVSNEQFFGPGTRLTVL.

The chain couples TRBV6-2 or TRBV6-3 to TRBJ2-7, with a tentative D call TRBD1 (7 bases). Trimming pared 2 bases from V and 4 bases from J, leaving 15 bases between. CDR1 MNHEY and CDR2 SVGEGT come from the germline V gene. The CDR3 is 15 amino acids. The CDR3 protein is CASSYIGRGAYEQYF. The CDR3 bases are TGTGCCAGCAGTTACATTGGCAGGGGGGCGTACGAGCAGTACTTC.

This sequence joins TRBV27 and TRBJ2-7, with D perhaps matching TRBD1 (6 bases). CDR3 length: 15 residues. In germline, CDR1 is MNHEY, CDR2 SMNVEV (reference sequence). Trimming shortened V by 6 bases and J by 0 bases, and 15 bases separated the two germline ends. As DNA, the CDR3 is TGTGCCAGCAGATACAGGGTCGGCGTCTCCTACGAGCAGTACTTC. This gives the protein CASRYRVGVSYEQYF.

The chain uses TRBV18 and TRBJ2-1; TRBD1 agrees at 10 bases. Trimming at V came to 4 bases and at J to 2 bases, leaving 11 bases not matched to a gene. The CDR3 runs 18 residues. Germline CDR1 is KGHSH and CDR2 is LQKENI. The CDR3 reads CASSRGIGTGATYNEQFF. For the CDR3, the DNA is TGTGCCAGCTCACGAGGGATCGGGACAGGGGCCACCTACAATGAGCAGTTCTTC. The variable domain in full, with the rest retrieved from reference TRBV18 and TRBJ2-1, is NAGVMQNPRHLVRRRGQEARLRCSPMKGHSHVYWYRQLPEEGLKFMVYLQKENIIDESGMPKERFSAEFPKEGPSILRIQQVVRGDSAAYFCASSRGIGTGATYNEQFFGPGTRLTVL.

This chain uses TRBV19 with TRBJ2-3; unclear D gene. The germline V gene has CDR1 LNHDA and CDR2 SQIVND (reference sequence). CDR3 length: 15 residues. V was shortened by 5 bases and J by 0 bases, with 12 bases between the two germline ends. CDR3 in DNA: TGTGCCAGTAGTGTGGTAGACTCTAGCACAGATACGCAGTATTTT. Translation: CASSVVDSSTDTQYF.

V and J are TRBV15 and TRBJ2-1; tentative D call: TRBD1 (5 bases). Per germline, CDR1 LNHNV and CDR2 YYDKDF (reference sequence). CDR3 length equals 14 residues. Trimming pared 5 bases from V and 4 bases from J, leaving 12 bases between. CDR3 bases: TGTGCCACCAGCTTCAGGGCCTCATACAATGAGCAGTTCTTC. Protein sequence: CATSFRASYNEQFF.

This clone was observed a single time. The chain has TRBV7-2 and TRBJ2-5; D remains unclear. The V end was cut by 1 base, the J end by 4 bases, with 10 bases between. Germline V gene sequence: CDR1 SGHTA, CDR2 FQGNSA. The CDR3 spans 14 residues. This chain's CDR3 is CASSLVIFPETQYF. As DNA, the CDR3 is TGTGCCAGCAGCTTAGTTATATTCCCAGAGACCCAGTACTTC.

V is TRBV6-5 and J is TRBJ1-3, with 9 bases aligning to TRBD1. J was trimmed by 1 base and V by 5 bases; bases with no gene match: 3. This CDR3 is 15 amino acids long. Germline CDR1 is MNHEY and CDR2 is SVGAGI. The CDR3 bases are TGTGCCAGCAGTCAACAGGGGGCATCTGGAAACACCATATATTTT. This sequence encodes CASSQQGASGNTIYF.

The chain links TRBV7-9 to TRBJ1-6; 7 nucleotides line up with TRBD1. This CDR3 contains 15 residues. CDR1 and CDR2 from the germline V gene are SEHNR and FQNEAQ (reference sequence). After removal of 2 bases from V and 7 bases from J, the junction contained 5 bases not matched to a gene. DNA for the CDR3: TGTGCCAGCAGCTTACATGGACAGGAAAATTCACCCCTCCACTTT. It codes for CASSLHGQENSPLHF.

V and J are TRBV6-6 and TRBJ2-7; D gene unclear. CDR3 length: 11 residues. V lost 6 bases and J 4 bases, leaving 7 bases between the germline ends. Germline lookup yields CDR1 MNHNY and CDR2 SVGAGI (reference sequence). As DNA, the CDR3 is TGTGCCAGCAGCGCCAGTTACGAGCAGTACTTC. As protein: CASSASYEQYF.

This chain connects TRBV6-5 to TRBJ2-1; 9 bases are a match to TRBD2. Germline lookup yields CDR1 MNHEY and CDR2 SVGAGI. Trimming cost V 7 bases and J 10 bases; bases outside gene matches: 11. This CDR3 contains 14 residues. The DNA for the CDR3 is TGTGCCAGCACCTCTAGCGGGACGGCCAGAGAGCAGTTCTTC. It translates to CASTSSGTAREQFF.

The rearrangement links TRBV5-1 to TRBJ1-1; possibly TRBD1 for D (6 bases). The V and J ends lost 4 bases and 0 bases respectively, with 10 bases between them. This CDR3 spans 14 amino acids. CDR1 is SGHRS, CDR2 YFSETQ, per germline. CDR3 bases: TGCGCCAGCAGCGGGGGACAAATGAACACTGAAGCTTTCTTT. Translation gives CASSGGQMNTEAFF.

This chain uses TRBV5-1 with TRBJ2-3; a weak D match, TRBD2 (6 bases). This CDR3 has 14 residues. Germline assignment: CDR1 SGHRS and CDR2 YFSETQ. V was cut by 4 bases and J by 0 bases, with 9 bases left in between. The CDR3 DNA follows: TGCGCCAGCAGCGCAGGGACTAGCACAGATACGCAGTATTTT. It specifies CASSAGTSTDTQYF.

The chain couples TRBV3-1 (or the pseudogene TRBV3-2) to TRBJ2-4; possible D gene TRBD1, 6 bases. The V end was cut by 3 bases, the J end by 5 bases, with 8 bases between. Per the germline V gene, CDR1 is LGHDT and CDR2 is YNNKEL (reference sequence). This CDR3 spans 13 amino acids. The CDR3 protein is CASSQNRENIQYF. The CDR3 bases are TGTGCCAGCAGCCAGAACAGGGAAAACATTCAGTACTTC.

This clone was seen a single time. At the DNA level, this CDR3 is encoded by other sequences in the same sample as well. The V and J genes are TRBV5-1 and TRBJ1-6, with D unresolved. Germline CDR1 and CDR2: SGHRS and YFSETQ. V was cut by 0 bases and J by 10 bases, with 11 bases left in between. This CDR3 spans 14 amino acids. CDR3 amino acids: CASSLGQERSPLHF. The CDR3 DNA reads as TGCGCCAGCAGCTTGGGGCAGGAGCGGTCACCCCTCCACTTT.

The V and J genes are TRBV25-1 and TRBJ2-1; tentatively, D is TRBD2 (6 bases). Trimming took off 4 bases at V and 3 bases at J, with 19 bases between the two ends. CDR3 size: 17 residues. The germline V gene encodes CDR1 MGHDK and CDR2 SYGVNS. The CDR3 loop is CASSGFLAGGYYNEQFF. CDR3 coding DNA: TGTGCCAGCAGTGGTTTTCTAGCCGGGGGTTACTACAATGAGCAGTTCTTC. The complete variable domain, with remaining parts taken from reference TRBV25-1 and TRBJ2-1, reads EADIYQTPRYLVIGTGKKITLECSQTMGHDKMYWYQQDPGMELHLIHYSYGVNSTEKGDLSSESTVSRIRTEHFPLTLESARPSHTSQYLCASSGFLAGGYYNEQFFGPGTRLTVL.

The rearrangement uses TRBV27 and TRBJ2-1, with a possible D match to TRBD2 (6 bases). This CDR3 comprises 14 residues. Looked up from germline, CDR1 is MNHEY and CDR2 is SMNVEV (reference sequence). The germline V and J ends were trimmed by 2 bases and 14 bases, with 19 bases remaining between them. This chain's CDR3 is CASSLLSPGLPKFF. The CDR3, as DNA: TGTGCCAGCAGTTTACTCTCACCGGGACTCCCTAAGTTCTTC.

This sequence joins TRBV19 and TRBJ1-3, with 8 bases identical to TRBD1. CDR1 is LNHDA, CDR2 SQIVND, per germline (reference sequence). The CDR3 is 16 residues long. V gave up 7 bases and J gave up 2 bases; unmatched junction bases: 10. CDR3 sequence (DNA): TGTGCCAGTACCCCCCAGGGGGCTGTTGCTGGAAACACCATATATTTT. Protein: CASTPQGAVAGNTIYF.

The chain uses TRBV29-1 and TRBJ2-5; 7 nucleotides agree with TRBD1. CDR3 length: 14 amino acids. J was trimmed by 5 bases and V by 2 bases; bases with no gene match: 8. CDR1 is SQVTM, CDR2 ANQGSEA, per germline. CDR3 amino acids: CSVEQDRHPETQYF. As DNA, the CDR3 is TGCAGCGTTGAACAGGACAGGCATCCCGAGACCCAGTACTTC.

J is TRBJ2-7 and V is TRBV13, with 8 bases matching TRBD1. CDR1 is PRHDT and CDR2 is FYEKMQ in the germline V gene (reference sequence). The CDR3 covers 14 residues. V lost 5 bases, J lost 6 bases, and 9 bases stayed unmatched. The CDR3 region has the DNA TGTGCCAGCAGCCAGCCCGGACAGGGTAGCGAGCAGTACTTC. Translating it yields CASSQPGQGSEQYF.

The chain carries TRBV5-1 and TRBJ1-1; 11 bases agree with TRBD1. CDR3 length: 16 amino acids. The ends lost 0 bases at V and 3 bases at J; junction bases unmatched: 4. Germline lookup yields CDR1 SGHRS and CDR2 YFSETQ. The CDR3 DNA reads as TGCGCCAGCAGCTTGGGGACAGGGGGCTTGTACACTGAAGCTTTCTTT. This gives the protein CASSLGTGGLYTEAFF.

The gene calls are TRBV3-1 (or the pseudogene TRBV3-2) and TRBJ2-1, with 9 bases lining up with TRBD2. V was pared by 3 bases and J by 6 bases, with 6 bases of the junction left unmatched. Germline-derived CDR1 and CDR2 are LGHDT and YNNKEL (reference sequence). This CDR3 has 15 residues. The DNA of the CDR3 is TGTGCCAGCAGCCAGAATGCGGGACTAGCCAATGAGCAGTTCTTC. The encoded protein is CASSQNAGLANEQFF.

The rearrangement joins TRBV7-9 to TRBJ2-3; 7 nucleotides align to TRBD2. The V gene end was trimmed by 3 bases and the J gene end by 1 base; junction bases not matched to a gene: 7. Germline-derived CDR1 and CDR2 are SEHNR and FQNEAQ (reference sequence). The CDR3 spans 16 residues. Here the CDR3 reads CASSFGSSGGTDTQYF. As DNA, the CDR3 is TGTGCCAGCAGCTTCGGTTCTAGCGGAGGCACAGATACGCAGTATTTT.

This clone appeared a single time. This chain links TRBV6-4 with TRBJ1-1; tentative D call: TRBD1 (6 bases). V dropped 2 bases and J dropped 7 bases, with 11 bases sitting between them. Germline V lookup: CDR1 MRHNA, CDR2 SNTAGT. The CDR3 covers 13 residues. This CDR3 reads CASSDKGEGEAFF. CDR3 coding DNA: TGTGCCAGCAGTGACAAGGGGGAGGGTGAAGCTTTCTTT.

As DNA, the CDR3 is TGCGCCAGCAGTGAGGGCATTAACTATGGCTACACCTTC. As protein: CASSEGINYGYTF. The genes are TRBV10-1 and TRBJ1-2, with D uncertain. This CDR3 is 13 amino acids long. Trimming removed 2 bases at V and 1 base at J, with 5 bases between. The germline gives CDR1 WNHNN, CDR2 SYGVQD (reference sequence).

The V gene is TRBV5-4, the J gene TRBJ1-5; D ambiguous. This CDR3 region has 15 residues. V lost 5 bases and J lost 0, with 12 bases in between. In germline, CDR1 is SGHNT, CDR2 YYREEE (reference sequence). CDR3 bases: TGTGCCAGCAGTCCCTCGGGTCTTAGCAATCAGCCCCAGCATTTT. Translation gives CASSPSGLSNQPQHF. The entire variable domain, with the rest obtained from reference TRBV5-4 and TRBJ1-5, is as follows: ETGVTQSPTHLIKTRGQQVTLRCSSQSGHNTVSWYQQALGQGPQFIFQYYREEENGRGNFPPRFSGLQFPNYSSELNVNALELDDSALYLCASSPSGLSNQPQHFGDGTRLSIL.